This T cell receptor (beta chain) stems from a study of metastatic and nonmetastatic thyroid tumors. The wider study: Thyroid patients, malignant and benign, had repertoires compared across blood and tumor or nodule tissue. General observations from the study: According to reports, the diversity of TCR beta was significantly higher in malignant thyroid tumors than in benign nodules, and this held in both blood and tumor samples.

The table lists this clone with a few counts. The target antigen is unknown. Just one base apart from a much larger clone, this may be a read error. In this CDR3 the conserved last residue, phenylalanine or tryptophan, is missing, so a read error is likely. All patients reached thyroid surgery having received no treatment beforehand. Original methodology: The study took CDR3 differences across clinicopathological groups and made a distant-metastasis classifier for papillary thyroid cancer from them. TCRdb re-called clones from the PCR reads using MiXCR. The V and J calls and clone size come from TCRdb's table, not from the authors' own analysis. The sample yields about 92,000 clones, more than 12% seen once. The germline gives CDR1 MGHDK, CDR2 SYGVNS. The CDR3 consists of 12 residues. Trimming left V 4 bases short and J 5 bases short, with 8 bases between.

The V gene is TRBV25-1, the J gene TRBJ2-5, with D hard to call. This clonotype was obtained from a female donor with papillary thyroid cancer or a benign thyroid nodule (not recorded which). Some clones in this sample may be carry-over from other donors' samples. Material: blood. The CDR3, as DNA: TGTGCCAGCAGTGTGGCAACGGAGACCCAGTACTTA. Amino acids: CASSVATETQYL.